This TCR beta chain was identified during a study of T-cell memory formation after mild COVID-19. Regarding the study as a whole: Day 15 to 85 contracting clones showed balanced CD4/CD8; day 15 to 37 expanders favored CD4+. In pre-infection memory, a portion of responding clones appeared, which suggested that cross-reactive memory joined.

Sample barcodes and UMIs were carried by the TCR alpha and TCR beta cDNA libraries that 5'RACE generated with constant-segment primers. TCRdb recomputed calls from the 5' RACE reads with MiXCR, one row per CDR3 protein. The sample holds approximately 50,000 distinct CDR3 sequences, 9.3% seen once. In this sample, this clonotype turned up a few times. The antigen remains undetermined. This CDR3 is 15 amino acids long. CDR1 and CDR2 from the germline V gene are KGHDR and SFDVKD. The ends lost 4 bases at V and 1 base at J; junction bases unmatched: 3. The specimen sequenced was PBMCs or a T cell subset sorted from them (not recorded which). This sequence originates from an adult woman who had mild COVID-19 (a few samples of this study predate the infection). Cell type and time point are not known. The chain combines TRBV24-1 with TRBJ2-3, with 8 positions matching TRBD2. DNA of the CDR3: TGTGCCACCAGTGAGTTAGCGGGACGCACAGATACGCAGTATTTT. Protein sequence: CATSELAGRTDTQYF.